The 30 T cell receptor beta chains below were found in one sample sequenced in a study of CD8 T cells in ankylosing spondylitis. TCRdb used MiXCR to reprocess the 5' RACE reads, holding one entry per CDR3 protein. The sample consists of some 130,000 distinct CDR3 sequences, 6% to 8.5% of them appearing once. The sequencing input was blood, either unsorted or a sorted T cell fraction (not recorded which). The receptors stem from a female donor with ankylosing spondylitis or in good health (not recorded which).

At least ten counts were recorded for this clonotype. The CDR3 loop reads CASSLYPGTGGDEQYF. The CDR3 nucleotides are TGCGCCAGCAGCTTGTATCCGGGGACAGGGGGCGACGAGCAGTACTTC. The J gene is TRBJ2-7, the V gene TRBV5-1; 12 positions match TRBD1. Germline V lookup: CDR1 SGHRS, CDR2 YFSETQ. The CDR3 loop spans 16 amino acids. V shed 1 base, J shed 5 bases, and the junction held 7 bases outside the gene matches.

This sequence joins TRBV20-1 and TRBJ2-7, with 7 bases matching TRBD1. The CDR3 extends over 12 amino acids. The germline V gene encodes CDR1 DFQATT and CDR2 SNEGSKA (reference sequence). Trimming cost V 5 bases and J 4 bases; bases outside gene matches: 5. CDR3 in DNA: TGCAGTGCTCCGGGACAGTTTTACGAGCAGTACTTC. The encoded protein is CSAPGQFYEQYF.

The sample holds many counts of this clonotype. The CDR3 nucleotides are TGTGCCAGCTCGGGCCGGCGGGTGGGGAACACTGAAGCTTTCTTT. This encodes CASSGRRVGNTEAFF. The chain is built from TRBV5-8 and TRBJ1-1; no clear D gene. Germline-derived CDR1 and CDR2 are SGHTS and YDEGEE. Trimming stripped 7 bases from V and 1 base from J, with 17 bases between. CDR3 length: 15 residues. Full variable domain (remainder filled in from reference TRBV5-8 and TRBJ1-1): EAGVTQSPTHLIKTRGQQATLRCSPISGHTSVYWYQQALGLGLQFLLWYDEGEERNRGNFPPRFSGRQFPNYSSELNVNALELEDSALYLCASSGRRVGNTEAFFGQGTRLTVV.

This clonotype came up many times. The rearrangement joins TRBV29-1 to TRBJ2-1; 7 nucleotides agree with TRBD1. Germline-derived CDR1 and CDR2 are SQVTM and ANQGSEA. V shed 7 bases and J 0 bases; nucleotides not matched to a gene: 6. The CDR3 is made up of 14 amino acids. In DNA form, the CDR3 reads TGCAGCGCTGGCGCAGGGGGCTCCTACAATGAGCAGTTCTTC. Its protein is CSAGAGGSYNEQFF.

This clonotype was seen at least ten times. This sequence joins TRBV6-5 and TRBJ1-4; TRBD1 matches 8 bases. CDR3 length: 15 residues. The V and J ends lost 0 bases and 8 bases, in that order; junction bases with no gene match: 5. Germline V gene sequence: CDR1 MNHEY, CDR2 SVGAGI. The CDR3 here is CASSYSTGAGEKLFF. The DNA for the CDR3 is TGTGCCAGCAGTTACTCGACAGGGGCTGGAGAAAAACTGTTTTTT.

The chain carries TRBV11-2 and TRBJ2-5, with D maybe TRBD2 (7 bases). Germline CDR1 reads SGHAT; CDR2 reads FQNNGV. This CDR3 is 16 amino acids long. V was trimmed by 5 bases and J by 2 bases, leaving 18 bases between them. The CDR3 sequence: CASSRSIGGPQETQYF. The DNA for the CDR3 is TGTGCCAGCAGCCGATCAATCGGGGGGCCGCAAGAGACCCAGTACTTC. Supplemented by reference TRBV11-2 and TRBJ2-5, the full variable domain reads EAGVAQSPRYKIIEKRQSVAFWCNPISGHATLYWYQQILGQGPKLLIQFQNNGVVDDSQLPKDRFSAERLKGVDSTLKIQPAKLEDSAVYLCASSRSIGGPQETQYFGPGTRLLVL.

This clonotype has a count of ten or more. The rearrangement joins TRBV20-1 to TRBJ2-2; 9 bases line up with TRBD1. The J segment lost 0 bases and the V segment lost 2 bases, leaving 1 base of the junction unmatched. Germline CDR1 and CDR2: DFQATT and SNEGSKA (reference sequence). The CDR3 totals 15 residues. CDR3 region: CSARRQGANTGELFF. The CDR3 DNA is TGCAGTGCTAGAAGACAGGGGGCGAACACCGGGGAGCTGTTTTTT.

This clonotype has ten or more counts. V and J are TRBV9 and TRBJ2-3, with TRBD2 identical over 11 bases. In germline, CDR1 is SGDLS, CDR2 YYNGEE. CDR3 length equals 16 residues. V was clipped by 0 bases and J by 1 base; unmatched bases: 1. CDR3 in DNA: TGTGCCAGCAGCGTAGGTAGCGGGGGGGGCACAGATACGCAGTATTTT. It translates to CASSVGSGGGTDTQYF.

This clonotype showed up many times. The chain is built from TRBV15 and TRBJ1-4; 7 bases align to TRBD1. CDR3 length equals 15 residues. V was clipped by 6 bases and J by 5 bases; unmatched bases: 9. The germline CDR1 and CDR2 sequences are LNHNV and YYDKDF (reference sequence). The CDR3 DNA follows: TGTGCCACCAGTTTGGCCGGGGACAGAAATGAAAAACTGTTTTTT. Translation gives CATSLAGDRNEKLFF.

V and J are TRBV3-1 and TRBJ2-1; 11 positions match TRBD2. This CDR3 has 19 residues. Looked up from germline, CDR1 is LGHDT and CDR2 is YNNKEL (reference sequence). The trim removed 5 bases at V and 6 bases at J, leaving 18 bases unmatched. The CDR3 sequence is CASSKQPPLAGGPRNEQFF. CDR3 DNA sequence: TGTGCCAGCAGCAAGCAGCCCCCTTTAGCGGGGGGGCCTCGCAATGAGCAGTTCTTC.

In this sample, this clonotype turned up many times. This chain joins TRBV5-1 and TRBJ1-2; 9 bases are a match to TRBD1. Per germline, CDR1 SGHRS and CDR2 YFSETQ. The CDR3 covers 14 residues. The ends lost 0 bases at V and 4 bases at J; junction bases unmatched: 1. The CDR3: CASSLDRGLYGYTF. The CDR3 DNA reads TGCGCCAGCAGCTTGGACAGGGGGCTCTATGGCTACACCTTC.

This clonotype has at least ten counts. The chain uses TRBV2 and TRBJ2-7, with TRBD1 as a possible D gene (6 bases). Looked up from germline, CDR1 is SNHLY and CDR2 is FYNNEI. This CDR3 region has 12 residues. Trimming removed 10 bases from V and 5 bases from J, with 15 bases in between. CDR3 DNA sequence: TGTGCCACCACAGGGCCCGGGGACGAGCAGTACTTC. This gives the protein CATTGPGDEQYF.

This clonotype was seen at least ten times. The chain joins TRBV6-2 or TRBV6-3 to TRBJ1-5, with TRBD1 as a possible D gene (5 bases). The CDR3 loop spans 16 amino acids. V lost 2 bases and J lost 0, with 11 bases in between. Germline CDR1 MNHEY, CDR2 SVGEGT. The CDR3 here is CASSYGTVTSNQPQHF. The CDR3 DNA follows: TGTGCCAGCAGTTACGGGACGGTTACTAGCAATCAGCCCCAGCATTTT.

This clonotype was observed many times. The chain joins TRBV5-1 to TRBJ2-2; D uncertain. The V end was cut by 5 bases, the J end by 2 bases, with 10 bases between. The CDR3 is 14 residues long. Germline V gene sequence: CDR1 SGHRS, CDR2 YFSETQ. CDR3 nucleotide sequence: TGCGCCAGCAGGTCTGAGACCAACACCGGGGAGCTGTTTTTT. Translating gives CASRSETNTGELFF.

Ten or more counts support this clonotype. This chain joins TRBV6-1 and TRBJ2-7; D unclear. The germline V gene has CDR1 MNHNS and CDR2 SASEGT. V shed 6 bases and J shed 2 bases, with 11 bases lying between them. The length of the CDR3 is 13 residues. The CDR3 region is CASRPNLAYEQYF. In DNA form, the CDR3 reads TGTGCCAGCAGACCCAATCTAGCCTACGAGCAGTACTTC.

This clonotype was observed many times. This chain connects TRBV20-1 to TRBJ2-1; D possibly matches TRBD1 or TRBD2 (7 bases each). V was shortened by 0 bases and J by 8 bases, with 14 bases between the two germline ends. The V gene's germline CDR1 is DFQATT and CDR2 SNEGSKA (reference sequence). The CDR3 loop spans 14 amino acids. The CDR3 DNA sequence: TGCAGTGCTAGAGATGTGGCAGGGGGGGATGAGCAGTTCTTC. It codes for CSARDVAGGDEQFF.

This clonotype was counted between two and nine times. The chain recombines TRBV11-2 with TRBJ1-6; D ambiguous. Germline V gene sequence: CDR1 SGHAT, CDR2 FQNNGV. The CDR3 sequence is 15 residues long. V lost 0 bases, J lost 10 bases, and 13 bases lay in between. In nucleotides, the CDR3 is TGTGCCAGCAGCTTAGATCGAGCGGACGGCTCACCCCTCCACTTT. Translated: CASSLDRADGSPLHF.

Points on this clonotype: A read error may explain this, as a much larger clone is one base away. The chain links TRBV29-1 to TRBJ2-1, with 10 bases lining up with TRBD2. Germline CDR1 reads SQVTM; CDR2 reads ANQGSEA. The CDR3 contains 14 residues. J lost 6 bases, V lost 8 bases, and 10 bases had no gene match. CDR3 in amino acids: CSIRPGLAPNEQFF. CDR3 nucleotides: TGCAGCATACGGCCGGGACTAGCGCCCAATGAGCAGTTCTTC.

In this sample, this clonotype turned up many times. The chain has TRBV7-6 and TRBJ1-5; unclear D gene. The ends were cut back, 8 bases at V and 5 bases at J, with 10 bases in the middle. Germline assignment: CDR1 SGHVS and CDR2 FNYEAQ. The CDR3 is 12 residues long. The CDR3 coding sequence is TGTGCCAGCGGCTCCGAGGATCAGCCCCAGCATTTT. Amino acid sequence: CASGSEDQPQHF. Drawing the rest from reference TRBV7-6 and TRBJ1-5, the complete variable domain is GAGVSQSPRYKVTKRGQDVALRCDPISGHVSLYWYRQALGQGPEFLTYFNYEAQQDKSGLPNDRFSAERPEGSISTLTIQRTEQRDSAMYRCASGSEDQPQHFGDGTRLSIL.

Many counts were recorded for this clonotype. V gene TRBV7-8 combines with J gene TRBJ1-5, with 9 bases aligning to TRBD1. CDR1 and CDR2 (germline): SGHVS, FQNEAQ. The CDR3 runs 17 residues. Germline trimming cut 5 bases from V and 7 bases from J; bases unmatched to any gene: 15. The CDR3: CASSHNPFRQGGQPQHF. The CDR3 DNA reads as TGTGCCAGCAGCCACAATCCCTTTCGACAGGGGGGGCAGCCCCAGCATTTT.

At least ten counts were recorded for this clonotype. The chain is built from TRBV24-1 and TRBJ1-6; TRBD1 might be the D (5 bases). V lost 5 bases and J 4 bases, leaving 14 bases between the germline ends. Germline assignment: CDR1 KGHDR and CDR2 SFDVKD. The CDR3 is 16 amino acids. The DNA for the CDR3 is TGTGCCACCAGTGTCTCAGGGTGGACTTATAATTCACCCCTCCACTTT. Translated, it gives CATSVSGWTYNSPLHF.

The chain couples TRBV7-3 to TRBJ1-1, with a weak D call TRBD1 (5 bases). CDR3 size: 13 residues. CDR1 is SGHTA, CDR2 FQGTGA, per germline. The V end lost 5 bases, the J end lost 5 bases, and 12 bases lay between the germline ends. The CDR3 here is CASSRDPRTEAFF. The DNA for the CDR3 is TGTGCCAGCAGCCGGGACCCGCGGACTGAAGCTTTCTTT.

This clonotype was counted ten times or more. The rearrangement uses TRBV28 and TRBJ2-7; either TRBD1 or TRBD2 may supply D (5 bases each). Germline loops: CDR1 MDHEN, CDR2 SYDVKM. This CDR3 has 13 residues. Trimming removed 6 bases from V and 3 bases from J, with 12 bases in between. The CDR3 region has the DNA TGTGCCAGCAGCCCCCTTGGGGGCTACGAGCAGTACTTC. This gives the protein CASSPLGGYEQYF.

Ten or more counts support this clonotype. The chain combines TRBV7-3 with TRBJ2-1, with a tentative D call TRBD2 (7 bases). V lost 1 base and J 7 bases, leaving 14 bases between the germline ends. CDR3 length: 15 amino acids. CDR1 is SGHTA, CDR2 FQGTGA, per germline. The CDR3 nucleotides are TGTGCCAGCAGCTTAATAGAGGGGGGGGATAATGAGCAGTTCTTC. This encodes CASSLIEGGDNEQFF.

This clonotype showed up many times. This chain uses TRBV20-1 with TRBJ1-2; D might be TRBD1 (6 bases). The CDR3 is made up of 12 amino acids. CDR1 DFQATT and CDR2 SNEGSKA come from the germline V gene (reference sequence). The V and J ends lost 0 bases and 8 bases respectively, with 10 bases between them. The CDR3 sequence is CSARDPDRGYTF. CDR3 bases: TGCAGTGCTAGAGACCCCGACAGGGGCTACACCTTC.

In DNA, the CDR3 is TGTGCTAGTGGTTTGGTAGGGTTGAACACTGAAGCTTTCTTT. It specifies CASGLVGLNTEAFF. The chain employs TRBV12-5 and TRBJ1-1; D unresolved. The CDR3 is 14 amino acids. The germline V gene encodes CDR1 LGHNT and CDR2 FRNRAP. The V end was cut by 0 bases, the J end by 0 bases, with 5 bases between.

This clonotype appeared many times. This chain joins TRBV20-1 and TRBJ2-5, with TRBD1 as a possible D gene (6 bases). The length of the CDR3 is 14 residues. Trimming removed 0 bases from V and 4 bases from J, with 12 bases in between. Germline values: CDR1 DFQATT, CDR2 SNEGSKA (reference sequence). The CDR3 coding sequence is TGCAGTGCTAGAGATTGGGGGACATCAGAGACCCAGTACTTC. Translated, it gives CSARDWGTSETQYF.

This clonotype was detected many times. The chain joins TRBV20-1 to TRBJ1-4; D is undetermined. The CDR3 has 14 amino acids. CDR1 is DFQATT and CDR2 is SNEGSKA in the germline V gene (reference sequence). Trimming stripped 1 base from V and 0 bases from J, with 6 bases between. DNA for the CDR3: TGCAGTGCTAGAGCTGATGCAACTAATGAAAAACTGTTTTTT. Translating it yields CSARADATNEKLFF.

In this sample, this clonotype turned up a few times. The chain is built from TRBV11-1 and TRBJ2-4; weak D call: TRBD1 (6 bases). This CDR3 is built from 18 residues. V was clipped by 4 bases and J by 0 bases, with 19 bases between them. The germline CDR1 and CDR2 sequences are SGHAT and FQDESV (reference sequence). The CDR3 region has the DNA TGTGCCAGCAGCTACCCGATGGACAGCGGACTAGCCAAAAACATTCAGTACTTC. Amino acids: CASSYPMDSGLAKNIQYF.

This clonotype was counted many times. The chain is built from TRBV4-2 and TRBJ1-2, with D unclear. The length of the CDR3 is 15 residues. Germline assignment: CDR1 LGHNA and CDR2 YNFKEQ. The V and J ends lost 0 bases and 5 bases respectively, with 13 bases between them. CDR3 in DNA: TGTGCCAGCAGCCAAGATACGGGGATGAATTATGGCTACACCTTC. Protein: CASSQDTGMNYGYTF.